This TCR beta chain was sequenced during a study of shared clonotypes between healthy human individuals (TCRdb year 2020). Concerning the study at large: A few men and a couple of women, aged 18 to 49 years, made up the cohort. For each donor, CD4 naive and CD4 memory were each run on three plates, CD8 naive on two plates, and CD8 memory on one plate. The study deeply sequenced blood TCR repertoires of about 5 healthy adults to estimate repertoire size and the extent of clonotype sharing between individuals. Different laboratories and diverse techniques were used to prepare libraries and sequence TCR repertoires, to increase sequencing depth and limit assay-specific biases. Between about 0.9 and 8.9 billion PBMCs per donor were obtained by leukapheresis.

Taken from the germline V gene, the CDR1 and CDR2 loops are MGHRA and YSYEKL. The cysteine opens and the phenylalanine closes a CDR3 of 15 amino acids. Left in the record is the CDR3 DNA by itself, 45 bases read in frame from the first base. V loses 3 bases at its end and J loses 5 bases; junction bases beyond the gene matches: 8. Comments on this clone: The clone's antigen remains unknown. No per-base quality is available; no much larger clone lies one base away.

Using the deep immunoSEQ assay, TCR CDR3 regions were amplified from genomic DNA by multiplex PCR. For each cell subset, the extracted genomic DNA was distributed evenly across all wells of several immunoSEQ 96-well plates, and each plate served as one replicate. Each replicate PCR for sorted subsets received around 0.2 ug genomic DNA, equal to about 30,000 T cell genomes. The purified libraries were quantified using a Qubit 3.0 fluorometer, sized with a Bioanalyzer 2100, and then quantified again using the KAPA Library Quantification kit. Every immunoSEQ 96-well plate was sequenced on a dedicated single-read 150-cycle Illumina NextSeq 550 flow cell. As for the authors' bioinformatics: Because the immunoSEQ output held only junctional sequences and lacked quality scores, the filtering could not match the filtering applied to full-length reads. Sequences were annotated with PyIR, a Python wrapper for IgBLAST v1.9, and V/J genes and CDR3 were assigned using IMGT germline references. Reads were removed for weak V/J assignments (E-value above 1e-6), missing CDR3, stop codons, out-of-frame junctions, or ambiguous translated residues. V3J clonotypes were defined as sequences sharing an identical inferred V gene, J gene, and CDR3 amino acid sequence. The percentage overlap between two repertoires was calculated by dividing the number of shared unique clonotypes by the size of the smaller repertoire. RTK rarefaction, the Chao1 estimator, and Recon v2.1 estimates of unobserved clonotypes were used to assess repertoire richness. OLGA was used to compute generation probabilities for all TCRbeta clonotypes that the gDNA method yielded from a few donors. TCRdb obtained this table from immuneACCESS and retained in-frame rearrangements with V and J assigned. These tables miss some clones; where compared with another copy, unresolved V genes account for less than half of the shortfall, and the remainder is unexplained. The V and J calls and clone size were taken over from that table, and D and trimming were inferred from the DNA. For this sample there are about 2.1 million clones; just over 90% appear just once. About 1.7% of the sample comes from the top ten.

CD8 naive samples were CD45RO-negative cells positively selected for CCR7, giving a CD45RA+CCR7+ population that excluded TemRA cells. Donors were healthy HIV-negative adults with no recently reported acute infections or vaccinations. Every donor was a Caucasian adult residing in Nashville, Tennessee, USA. Blood was obtained by leukapheresis, after which PBMCs were separated by Ficoll-Histopaque density gradient centrifugation and cryopreserved in liquid nitrogen vapor phase. Purity and quantity of every magnetically sorted T cell population were checked by analytical flow cytometry. Genomic DNA was isolated from every sorted fraction and measured by UV absorbance on a Nanodrop 2000c. General findings and caveats noted by the study authors: Estimated clonotype richness was generally larger for naive than for memory subsets. Based on pairwise subsampling, the degree of clonotype sharing among donors was expected to be affected by sequencing depth. The small number of donors limited the genetic and exposure-history diversity represented. Higher generation probabilities were observed for clonotypes shared by all four sorted-subset donors than for non-shared clonotypes. Sampling was restricted to blood, and TCR repertoires in tissues likely differ from the TCR repertoires found in blood. Across four donors, around 5% of naive CD4, approximately 3.6% of naive CD8, about 2% of memory CD4, and 0.4% of memory CD8 clonotypes were shared. Rarefaction of sorted-subset datasets indicated incomplete sequencing despite the large sequencing depth.

The chain links TRBV4-1 with TRBJ2-7, with TRBD2 matching 9 junction bases. This receptor was taken from a man aged 18 to 29 in good health. Some clones in this sample may be carry-over from other donors' samples. Specimen: naive CD8+ T cells from PBMCs. What this sample's cell subset or site label stands for: CD45RA+CCR7+. The sequenced DNA: TGCGCCAGCAGCCAGATCCCTAGCGGGACTAACGAGCAGTACTTC. Its coded protein is CASSQIPSGTNEQYF.